Given below is one TCR beta chain in context. Its cognate antigen is unknown. This entry comes from a study of T cells expressing NK-cell markers. Looking at the study overall: Sorted CD3+CD56+NKG2C+, CD3+CD56+NKG2C- and CD3+CD56-NKG2C+ T cells provided the TCR beta repertoires.

Libraries used 5'RACE template switching adding universal primer site and UMIs. TCRdb reprocessed the 5' RACE reads; each CDR3 protein has one entry and no DNA is given. The sample table sets out 150,000 to 180,000 distinct CDR3 sequences. This CDR3 is built from 12 residues. Germline CDR1 MGHRA, CDR2 YSYEKL. Study-wide results and limits: The CD3+CD56-NKG2C+ fraction of a few donors was likewise dominated by these clonotypes.

The receptor was isolated from a woman between 50 and 59 years old in good health. The chain joins TRBV4-1 to TRBJ1-4. The material sequenced was blood T cells: a sorted CD56 or NKG2C T cell subset, CD4+ or CD8+ T cells, or bulk PBMC T cells (not recorded which). The chain's CDR3 is CASSQDGEKLFF.